This T cell receptor beta chain was captured in a study of cytomegalovirus exposure and HLA in healthy donors. General study results and limits: Per a later analysis, 15,000 to 20,000 TCR beta sequences showed association with HLA alleles at 0.05 false discovery rate.

The junction had 3 bases not matched to a gene; V was cut back by 10 bases and J by 1 base. The CDR3 covers 13 residues. CDR1 is ENHRY and CDR2 is SYGVKD in the germline V gene. Concerning this clone: The antigen remains undetermined.

The PCR employed 60 Vbeta primers together with 13 Jbeta primers. Authors' processing steps: Later analysis identified tens of millions of unique TCR beta chains, about 10 million shared. Assay used: immunoSEQ multiplex PCR; TCRdb lists only in-frame clones, some missing. V and J calls and clone size are as listed in that table; D and trimming were resolved from the DNA. The sample carries hundreds of thousands of clones, 70% to 90% recorded once. The genes are TRBV10-3 and TRBJ2-3; 9 bases are shared with TRBD1. This receptor was identified in a girl aged 2 to 9 in good health and CMV-seronegative. Sequenced material: PBMCs. The CDR3 DNA is TGTGCCACCCGGACAGGGGGCACAGATACGCAGTATTTT. It yields the protein CATRTGGTDTQYF.